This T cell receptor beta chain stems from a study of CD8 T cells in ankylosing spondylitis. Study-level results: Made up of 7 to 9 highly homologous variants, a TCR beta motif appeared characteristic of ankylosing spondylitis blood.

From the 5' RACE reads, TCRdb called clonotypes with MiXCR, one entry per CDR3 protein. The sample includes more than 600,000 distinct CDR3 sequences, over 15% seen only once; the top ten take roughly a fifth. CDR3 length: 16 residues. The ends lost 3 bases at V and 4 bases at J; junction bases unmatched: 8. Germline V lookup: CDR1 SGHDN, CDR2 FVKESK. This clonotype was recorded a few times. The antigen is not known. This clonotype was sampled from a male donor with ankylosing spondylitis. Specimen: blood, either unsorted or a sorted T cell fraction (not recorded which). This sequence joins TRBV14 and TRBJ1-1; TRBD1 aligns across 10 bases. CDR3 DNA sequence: TGTGCCAGCAGCCACAGGGACAGGGGATTGTTCACTGAAGCTTTCTTT. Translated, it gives CASSHRDRGLFTEAFF.